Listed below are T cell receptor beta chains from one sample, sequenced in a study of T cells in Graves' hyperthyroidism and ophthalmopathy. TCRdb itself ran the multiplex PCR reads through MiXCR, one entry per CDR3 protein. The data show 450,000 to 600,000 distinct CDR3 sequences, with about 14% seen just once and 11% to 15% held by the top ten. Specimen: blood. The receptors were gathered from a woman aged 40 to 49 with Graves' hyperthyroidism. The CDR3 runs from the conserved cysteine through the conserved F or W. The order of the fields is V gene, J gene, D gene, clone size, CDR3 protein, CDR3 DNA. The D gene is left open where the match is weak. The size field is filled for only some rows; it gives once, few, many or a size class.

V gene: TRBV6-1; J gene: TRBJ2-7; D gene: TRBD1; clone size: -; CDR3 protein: CASSYRGRSYEQYF; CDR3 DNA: TGTGCCAGCAGCTACAGGGGGCGATCCTACGAGCAGTACTTC
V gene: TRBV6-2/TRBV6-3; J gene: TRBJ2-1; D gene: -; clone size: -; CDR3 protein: CASKTLIYNEQFF; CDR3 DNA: TGTGCCAGCAAGACCTTAATTTACAATGAGCAGTTCTTC
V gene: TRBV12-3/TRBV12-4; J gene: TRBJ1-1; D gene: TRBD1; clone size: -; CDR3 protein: CASRTTTGGTEAFF; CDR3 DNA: TGTGCCAGCAGGACAACCACAGGGGGCACTGAAGCTTTCTTT
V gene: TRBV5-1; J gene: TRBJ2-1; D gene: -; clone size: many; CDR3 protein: CASSSEGVYNEQFF; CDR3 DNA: TGCGCCAGCAGTTCGGAGGGAGTCTACAATGAGCAGTTCTTC
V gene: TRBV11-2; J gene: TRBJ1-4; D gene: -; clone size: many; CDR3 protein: CASSDDWEKLFF; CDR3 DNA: TGTGCCAGCAGCGATGATTGGGAAAAACTGTTTTTT
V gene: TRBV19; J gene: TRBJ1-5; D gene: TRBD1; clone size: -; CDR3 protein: CASSMGWVTGGTNQPQHF; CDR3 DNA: TGTGCCAGTAGTATGGGCTGGGTAACAGGGGGTACCAATCAGCCCCAGCATTTT
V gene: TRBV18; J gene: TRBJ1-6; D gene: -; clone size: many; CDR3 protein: CASSPGGSYNSPLHF; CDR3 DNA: TGTGCCAGCTCACCGGGGGGCTCCTATAATTCACCCCTCCACTTT
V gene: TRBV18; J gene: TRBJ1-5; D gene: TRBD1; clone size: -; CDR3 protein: CASSPSWTGGSNQPQHF; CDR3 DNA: TGTGCCAGCTCACCATCTTGGACAGGGGGGAGCAATCAGCCCCAGCATTTT
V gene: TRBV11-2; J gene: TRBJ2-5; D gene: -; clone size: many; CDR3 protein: CASSLSGASRETQYF; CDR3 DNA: TGTGCCAGCAGCCTGTCAGGGGCTAGCAGGGAGACCCAGTACTTC
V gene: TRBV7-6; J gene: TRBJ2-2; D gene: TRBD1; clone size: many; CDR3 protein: CASSLGQGWTGELFF; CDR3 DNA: TGTGCCAGCAGCTTAGGACAGGGGTGGACCGGGGAGCTGTTTTTT
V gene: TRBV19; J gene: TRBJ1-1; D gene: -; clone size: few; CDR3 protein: CASSIRMNTEAFF; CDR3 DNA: TGTGCCAGTAGTATTCGGATGAACACTGAAGCTTTCTTT
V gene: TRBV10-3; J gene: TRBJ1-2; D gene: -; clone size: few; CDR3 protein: CAISEDRTQGYTF; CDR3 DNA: TGTGCCATCAGTGAGGACAGGACGCAGGGCTACACCTTC
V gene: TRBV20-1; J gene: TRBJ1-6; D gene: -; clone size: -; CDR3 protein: CSAEPGHKVNSPLHF; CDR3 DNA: TGCAGTGCTGAACCGGGACATAAAGTTAATTCACCCCTCCACTTT
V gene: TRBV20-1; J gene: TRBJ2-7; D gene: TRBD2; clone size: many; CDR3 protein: CSASPKWGGPSPVSYEQYF; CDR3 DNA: TGCAGTGCTAGTCCGAAGTGGGGGGGACCCTCCCCAGTCTCCTACGAGCAGTACTTC
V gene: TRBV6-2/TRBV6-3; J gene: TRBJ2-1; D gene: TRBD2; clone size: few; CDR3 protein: CASSFIPKFSGRGPYNEQFF; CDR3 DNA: TGTGCCAGCAGTTTTATCCCGAAATTTAGCGGGAGGGGCCCATACAATGAGCAGTTCTTC
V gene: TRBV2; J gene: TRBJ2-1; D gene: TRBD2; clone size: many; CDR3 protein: CASPGLAALNRYNEQFF; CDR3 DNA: TGTGCCAGTCCGGGACTAGCAGCTCTTAATCGGTACAATGAGCAGTTCTTC
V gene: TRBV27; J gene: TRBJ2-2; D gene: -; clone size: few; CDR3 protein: CASSPAAGELFF; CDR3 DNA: TGTGCCAGCAGTCCCGCCGCGGGGGAGCTGTTTTTT
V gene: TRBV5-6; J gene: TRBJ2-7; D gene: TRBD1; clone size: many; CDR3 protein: CASRMKDRGKIYEQYF; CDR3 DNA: TGTGCCAGCAGAATGAAGGACAGGGGCAAGATCTACGAGCAGTACTTC
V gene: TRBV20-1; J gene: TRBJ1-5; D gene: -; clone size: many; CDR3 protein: CSARSPWGLSNSQPQHF; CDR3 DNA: TGCAGTGCTAGATCTCCTTGGGGCCTGTCGAATAGTCAGCCCCAGCATTTT
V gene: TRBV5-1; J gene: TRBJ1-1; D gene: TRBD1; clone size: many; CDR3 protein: CASSSGTGFEAFF; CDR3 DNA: TGCGCCAGCAGTTCCGGGACAGGGTTTGAAGCTTTCTTT
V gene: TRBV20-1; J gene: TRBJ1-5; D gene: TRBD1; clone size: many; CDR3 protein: CSVKQGAAGQPQHF; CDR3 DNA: TGCAGTGTTAAACAGGGGGCGGCGGGTCAGCCCCAGCATTTT
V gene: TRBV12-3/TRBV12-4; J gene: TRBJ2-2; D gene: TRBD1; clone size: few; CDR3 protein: CASIPGQGGTGELFF; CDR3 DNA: TGTGCCAGCATACCGGGACAGGGAGGAACCGGGGAGCTGTTTTTT
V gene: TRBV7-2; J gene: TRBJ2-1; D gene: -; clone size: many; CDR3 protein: CASSGLPADEQFF; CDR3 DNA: TGTGCCAGCAGCGGACTCCCCGCCGATGAGCAGTTCTTC
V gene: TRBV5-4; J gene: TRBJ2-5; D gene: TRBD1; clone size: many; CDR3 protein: CASSLPGTGETQYF; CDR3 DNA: TGTGCCAGCAGCTTACCCGGGACAGGAGAGACCCAGTACTTC
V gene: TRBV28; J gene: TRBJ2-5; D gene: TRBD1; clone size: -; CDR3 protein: CASSFQGAGRETQYF; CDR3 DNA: TGTGCCAGCAGTTTTCAGGGGGCTGGGAGGGAGACCCAGTACTTC
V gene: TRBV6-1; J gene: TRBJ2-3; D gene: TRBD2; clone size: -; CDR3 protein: CASAYSPGGSADTQYF; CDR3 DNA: TGTGCCAGCGCTTACTCCCCGGGAGGGAGCGCAGATACGCAGTATTTT
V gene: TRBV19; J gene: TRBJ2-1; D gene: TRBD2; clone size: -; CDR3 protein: CASSMGSGRASSYNEQFF; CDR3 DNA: TGTGCCAGTAGTATGGGTAGCGGGAGGGCCTCTTCCTACAATGAGCAGTTCTTC
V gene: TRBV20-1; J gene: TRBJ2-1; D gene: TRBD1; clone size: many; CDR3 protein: CSARDVRTGQIHEQFF; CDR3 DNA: TGCAGTGCTAGAGATGTCAGGACAGGGCAAATCCATGAGCAGTTCTTC
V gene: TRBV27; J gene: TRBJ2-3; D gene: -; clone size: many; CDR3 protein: CASSRGLGRTDTQYF; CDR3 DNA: TGTGCCAGCAGTCGGGGACTCGGCCGCACAGATACGCAGTATTTT
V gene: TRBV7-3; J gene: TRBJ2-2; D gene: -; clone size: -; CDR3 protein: CASSHWSGRDTGELFF; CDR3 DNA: TGTGCCAGCAGCCATTGGAGCGGCAGGGACACCGGGGAGCTGTTTTTT
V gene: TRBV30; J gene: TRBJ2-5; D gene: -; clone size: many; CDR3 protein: CAWKWGETQYF; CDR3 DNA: TGTGCCTGGAAGTGGGGGGAGACCCAGTACTTC
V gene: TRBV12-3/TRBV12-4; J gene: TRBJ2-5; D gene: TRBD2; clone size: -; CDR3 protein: CASSPNYGGRETQYF; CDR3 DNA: TGTGCCAGCAGTCCAAATTACGGCGGGAGGGAGACCCAGTACTTC
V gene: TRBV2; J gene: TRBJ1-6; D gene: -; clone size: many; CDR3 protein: CASNTMGAGSPLHF; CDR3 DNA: TGTGCCAGCAACACCATGGGGGCGGGTTCACCCCTCCACTTT
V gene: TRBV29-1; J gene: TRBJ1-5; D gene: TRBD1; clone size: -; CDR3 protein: CSVEQGGGQPQHF; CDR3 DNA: TGCAGCGTTGAACAGGGGGGAGGTCAGCCCCAGCATTTT
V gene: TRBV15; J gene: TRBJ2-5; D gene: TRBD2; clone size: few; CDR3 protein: CATSRKREGFETQYF; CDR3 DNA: TGTGCCACCAGCAGAAAGCGGGAGGGTTTTGAGACCCAGTACTTC
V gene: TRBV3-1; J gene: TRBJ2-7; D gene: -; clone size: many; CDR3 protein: CASSPYSGQTYEQYF; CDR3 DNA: TGTGCCAGCAGCCCATATAGCGGTCAGACCTACGAGCAGTACTTC
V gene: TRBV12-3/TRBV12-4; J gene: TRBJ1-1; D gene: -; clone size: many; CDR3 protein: CASTVNPNTEAFF; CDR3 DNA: TGTGCCAGCACTGTAAATCCGAACACTGAAGCTTTCTTT
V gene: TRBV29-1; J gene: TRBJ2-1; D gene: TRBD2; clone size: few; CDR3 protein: CSVELTSGGAYNEQFF; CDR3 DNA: TGCAGCGTTGAATTGACTAGCGGCGGTGCCTACAATGAGCAGTTCTTC
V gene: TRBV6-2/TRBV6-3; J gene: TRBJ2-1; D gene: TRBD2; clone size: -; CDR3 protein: CASSYVSGTDEQFF; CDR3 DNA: TGTGCCAGCAGTTATGTTAGCGGGACCGATGAGCAGTTCTTC
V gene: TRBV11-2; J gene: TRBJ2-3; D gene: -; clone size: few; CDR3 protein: CASSLYRQALNTDTQYF; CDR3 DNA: TGTGCCAGCAGCTTATACAGACAGGCCCTAAACACAGATACGCAGTATTTT
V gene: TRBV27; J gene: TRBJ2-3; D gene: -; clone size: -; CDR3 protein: CASSSPVTDTQYF; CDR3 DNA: TGTGCCAGCAGTTCCCCGGTCACAGATACGCAGTATTTT
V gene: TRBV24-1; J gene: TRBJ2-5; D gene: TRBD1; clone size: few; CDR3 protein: CATSMGQGFGETQYF; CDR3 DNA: TGTGCCACCAGTATGGGACAGGGATTCGGAGAGACCCAGTACTTC
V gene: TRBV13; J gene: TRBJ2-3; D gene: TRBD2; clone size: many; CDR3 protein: CASSSRLAGVGDTQYF; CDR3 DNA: TGTGCCAGCAGCTCGAGGCTAGCGGGAGTTGGAGATACGCAGTATTTT
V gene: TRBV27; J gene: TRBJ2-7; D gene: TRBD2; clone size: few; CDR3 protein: CASSLRASGSMYPSYEQYF; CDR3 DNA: TGTGCCAGCAGTTTAAGGGCTAGCGGGAGTATGTACCCCTCCTACGAGCAGTACTTC
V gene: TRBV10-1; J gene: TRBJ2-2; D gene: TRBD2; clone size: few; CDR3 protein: CASSESLTSGSTGELFF; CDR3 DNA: TGCGCCAGCAGTGAATCGCTCACTAGCGGGAGCACCGGGGAGCTGTTTTTT
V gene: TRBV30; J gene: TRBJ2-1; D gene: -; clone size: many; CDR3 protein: CAWSLFGGGQQFF; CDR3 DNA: TGTGCCTGGAGTCTCTTTGGTGGGGGCCAGCAGTTCTTC